These 27 T cell receptor beta chains share one sample of origin, sequenced in a study of T cell changes during pregnancy in multiple sclerosis. The data were produced by immunoSEQ multiplex PCR, yet TCRdb's version contains in-frame clones alone and is incomplete. The sample comprises 60,000 or so clones, under 95% of which are singletons, and approximately 0.45% rests with the top ten. Material: CD4+ T cells from peripheral blood mononuclear cells, obtained after pregnancy. The receptors originated from a female donor in good health, enrolled as a control in a pregnancy study.

The CDR3 DNA sequence: TGTGCCAGCAGCTTCCGGGACAGGAGCACAGATACGCAGTATTTT. Protein: CASSFRDRSTDTQYF. J is TRBJ2-3 and V is TRBV11-2; 8 positions agree with TRBD1. Germline CDR1 reads SGHAT; CDR2 reads FQNNGV. J gave up 0 bases and V 3 bases, and 2 bases lay outside the gene matches. There are 15 residues in the CDR3.

This sequence joins TRBV2 and TRBJ1-3; D is ambiguous. CDR3 length: 15 residues. From germline, CDR1 is SNHLY and CDR2 FYNNEI. Deletions cut 3 bases from V and 0 bases from J, with 9 bases between. The CDR3 here is CASSDGESSGNTIYF. CDR3 DNA sequence: TGTGCCAGCAGTGACGGGGAATCCTCTGGAAACACCATATATTTT.

The chain links TRBV30 to TRBJ2-7; D may be TRBD2 (5 bases). From germline, CDR1 is GTSNPN and CDR2 SVGIG (reference sequence). V lost 4 bases and J lost 2, with 15 bases in between. The CDR3 loop spans 14 amino acids. CDR3 residues: CAWKLPGYAYEQYF. CDR3 in DNA: TGTGCCTGGAAGCTCCCGGGATATGCCTACGAGCAGTACTTC.

The chain recombines TRBV6-5 with TRBJ1-3, with TRBD1 as a possible D gene (5 bases). Trimming removed 4 bases at V and 0 bases at J, with 10 bases between. The CDR3 spans 15 residues. In germline, CDR1 is MNHEY, CDR2 SVGAGI. As DNA, the CDR3 is TGTGCCAGCAGTTCCACGACAGTCTCTGGAAACACCATATATTTT. This gives the protein CASSSTTVSGNTIYF.

The chain is built from TRBV30 and TRBJ2-7; no reliable D call. V lost 0 bases, J lost 2 bases, and 8 bases lay in between. The CDR3 has 13 amino acids. Germline assignment: CDR1 GTSNPN and CDR2 SVGIG (reference sequence). Written as DNA, the CDR3 is TGTGCCTGGAGTGTTGGGCATACCTACGAGCAGTACTTC. As protein: CAWSVGHTYEQYF.

V is TRBV30 and J is TRBJ1-1, with D unresolved. This CDR3 is 13 amino acids long. V was shortened by 3 bases and J by 4 bases, with 12 bases between the two germline ends. Germline V lookup: CDR1 GTSNPN, CDR2 SVGIG (reference sequence). The CDR3 nucleotides read TGTGCCTGGAGCCATCGGGGATTCACTGAAGCTTTCTTT. Protein sequence: CAWSHRGFTEAFF.

The chain has TRBV6-1 and TRBJ2-2, with D possibly matching TRBD1 (6 bases). In germline, CDR1 is MNHNS, CDR2 SASEGT. This CDR3 has 15 residues. The V and J ends lost 2 bases and 4 bases respectively, with 11 bases between them. The CDR3 spells CASSESGVSTGELFF. CDR3 bases: TGTGCCAGCAGTGAATCAGGGGTTTCCACCGGGGAGCTGTTTTTT.

The chain is built from TRBV19 and TRBJ1-2, with D possibly being TRBD1 (5 bases). Germline-derived CDR1 and CDR2 are LNHDA and SQIVND (reference sequence). The CDR3 spans 15 residues. Deletions cut 4 bases from V and 8 bases from J, with 20 bases between. The CDR3 coding sequence is TGTGCCAGTAGTACTCAACCGGGACTTCTGGGGGGCTACACCTTC. It translates to CASSTQPGLLGGYTF. Combining the CDR3 with reference TRBV19 and TRBJ1-2 gives the whole variable domain DGGITQSPKYLFRKEGQNVTLSCEQNLNHDAMYWYRQDPGQGLRLIYYSQIVNDFQKGDIAEGYSVSREKKESFPLTVTSAQKNPTAFYLCASSTQPGLLGGYTFGSGTRLTVV.

This chain joins TRBV10-3 and TRBJ2-7; 7 bases map to TRBD2. J lost 6 bases, V lost 0 bases, and 5 bases had no gene match. Per germline, CDR1 ENHRY and CDR2 SYGVKD. The CDR3 contains 14 residues. The CDR3 nucleotides are TGTGCCATCAGTGAGTCCTCAGGGAGGGGCGAGCAGTACTTC. Amino acids: CAISESSGRGEQYF.

This clone occurred a few times. V gene TRBV6-5 combines with J gene TRBJ1-5; the D gene is possibly TRBD1 (5 bases). The length of the CDR3 is 14 residues. CDR1 is MNHEY, CDR2 SVGAGI, per germline. Trimming took off 4 bases at V and 5 bases at J, with 12 bases between the two ends. In nucleotides, the CDR3 is TGTGCCAGCAGTTTCGTGTTGGGGCATCAGCCCCAGCATTTT. This sequence encodes CASSFVLGHQPQHF.

CDR3 in DNA: TGTGCCAGCAGCTTAGTCACAGGGAGTTCCTACGAGCAGTACTTC. It codes for CASSLVTGSSYEQYF. The chain is built from TRBV7-8 and TRBJ2-7; D is possibly TRBD1 (6 bases). The CDR3 sequence is 15 residues long. The V gene's germline CDR1 is SGHVS and CDR2 FQNEAQ. Trimming took off 1 base at V and 1 base at J, with 11 bases between the two ends.

J is TRBJ2-5 and V is TRBV5-4; 8 bases fit TRBD2. Per germline, CDR1 SGHNT and CDR2 YYREEE (reference sequence). V dropped 7 bases and J dropped 4; count of bases not matched to a gene: 9. The CDR3 loop spans 14 amino acids. The CDR3 reads CASGRAGGPETQYF. CDR3 sequence (DNA): TGTGCCAGCGGGCGGGCGGGGGGCCCAGAGACCCAGTACTTC.

The rearrangement joins TRBV13 to TRBJ1-1; a weak D match, TRBD1 (6 bases). Trimming removed 1 base at V and 3 bases at J, with 6 bases between. This CDR3 spans 13 amino acids. Germline V lookup: CDR1 PRHDT, CDR2 FYEKMQ (reference sequence). The CDR3 DNA reads as TGTGCCAGCAGCTTAGACAGGGACACTGAAGCTTTCTTT. This sequence encodes CASSLDRDTEAFF.

This chain links TRBV6-5 with TRBJ2-7; a weak D match, TRBD2 (5 bases). The CDR3 is made up of 13 amino acids. Per germline, CDR1 MNHEY and CDR2 SVGAGI. V was cut by 5 bases and J by 6 bases, with 14 bases left in between. The CDR3 sequence: CASSPPGSGEQYF. CDR3 DNA sequence: TGTGCCAGCAGTCCGCCCGGCAGCGGCGAGCAGTACTTC.

The rearrangement links TRBV10-3 to TRBJ1-5; 8 bases are shared with TRBD1. The CDR3 spans 17 residues. V shed 5 bases, J shed 2 bases, and the junction held 11 bases outside the gene matches. Germline V lookup: CDR1 ENHRY, CDR2 SYGVKD. The CDR3 nucleotides are TGTGCCATCAGTACCAGTGACAGGGGAAGCGGCAATCAGCCCCAGCATTTT. This gives the protein CAISTSDRGSGNQPQHF.

The rearrangement uses TRBV19 and TRBJ1-1; D is ambiguous. In germline, CDR1 is LNHDA, CDR2 SQIVND (reference sequence). CDR3 size: 12 residues. V lost 6 bases, J lost 3 bases, and 8 bases lay in between. CDR3 in amino acids: CASSYRDTEAFF. Here the CDR3 DNA reads TGTGCCAGTAGCTACAGAGACACTGAAGCTTTCTTT.

V usage is TRBV7-2 and J usage is TRBJ2-7; TRBD1 might be the D (6 bases). CDR3 size: 14 residues. Germline CDR1 and CDR2: SGHTA and FQGNSA. The germline V and J ends were trimmed by 4 bases and 5 bases, with 15 bases remaining between them. The CDR3 nucleotides read TGTGCCAGCAGCTCCACCTGGGACATTCACGAGCAGTACTTC. This codes for CASSSTWDIHEQYF.

V is TRBV18 and J is TRBJ1-1; D remains ambiguous. Deletions cut 2 bases from V and 10 bases from J, with 20 bases between. Looked up from germline, CDR1 is KGHSH and CDR2 is LQKENI. There are 15 residues in the CDR3. The CDR3 is CASSPSGRPTTGAFF. CDR3 coding DNA: TGTGCCAGCTCACCATCCGGGAGACCAACTACGGGAGCTTTCTTT.

This chain joins TRBV5-4 and TRBJ1-1, with unresolved D. Germline V gene data show CDR1 as SGHNT and CDR2 as YYREEE (reference sequence). V shed 1 base and J shed 0 bases, with 10 bases lying between them. The CDR3 contains 15 residues. The CDR3 spells CASSLTVSMNTEAFF. The CDR3 DNA sequence: TGTGCCAGCAGCTTGACAGTCTCCATGAACACTGAAGCTTTCTTT.

The J gene is TRBJ2-6, the V gene TRBV7-3; tentatively, D is TRBD2 (7 bases). This CDR3 spans 17 amino acids. Per the germline V gene, CDR1 is SGHTA and CDR2 is FQGTGA. Trimming cost V 2 bases and J 2 bases, with 13 bases left between them. CDR3 amino acids: CASSLYEGGPGANVLTF. CDR3 sequence (DNA): TGTGCCAGCAGCTTATATGAGGGGGGGCCTGGGGCCAACGTCCTGACTTTC.

J is TRBJ2-1 and V is TRBV5-4, with 7 bases aligning to TRBD2. V lost 4 bases, J lost 6 bases, and 7 bases stayed unmatched. The CDR3 runs to 14 residues. From germline, CDR1 is SGHNT and CDR2 YYREEE (reference sequence). As DNA, the CDR3 is TGTGCCAGCAGCGGGAGGGGAGGTAGCAATGAGCAGTTCTTC. It encodes CASSGRGGSNEQFF.

This chain connects TRBV2 to TRBJ2-2; D is undetermined. CDR1 is SNHLY, CDR2 FYNNEI, per germline. The V gene lost 4 bases and the J gene lost 0 bases, with 6 bases spanning the gap. The CDR3 runs to 14 residues. Here the CDR3 reads CASSVNSNTGELFF. The CDR3 DNA follows: TGTGCCAGCAGTGTAAACTCGAACACCGGGGAGCTGTTTTTT.

V gene TRBV5-5 combines with J gene TRBJ1-5; D may be TRBD1 (5 bases). V was trimmed by 0 bases and J by 5 bases, leaving 15 bases between them. The CDR3 consists of 16 residues. CDR1 and CDR2 from the germline V gene are SGHKS and YYEKEE (reference sequence). The CDR3 bases are TGTGCCAGCAGCTTGGTATTACAGACAGCATATCAGCCCCAGCATTTT. It yields the protein CASSLVLQTAYQPQHF.

The chain recombines TRBV18 with TRBJ1-3; 7 nucleotides align to TRBD1. The CDR3 runs to 16 residues. The V gene end was trimmed by 2 bases and the J gene end by 1 base; junction bases not matched to a gene: 5. CDR1 KGHSH and CDR2 LQKENI come from the germline V gene. CDR3 amino acids: CASSPGQEISGNTIYF. CDR3 sequence (DNA): TGTGCCAGCTCACCAGGACAGGAAATTTCTGGAAACACCATATATTTT.

This clone was observed once. This chain joins TRBV7-2 and TRBJ1-4, with D possibly being TRBD1 (6 bases). Germline-derived CDR1 and CDR2 are SGHTA and FQGNSA. The CDR3 contains 13 residues. V shed 1 base and J shed 8 bases, with 8 bases lying between them. CDR3 loop: CASSLEGGEKLFF. The DNA of the CDR3 is TGTGCCAGCAGCTTAGAGGGGGGGGAAAAACTGTTTTTT.

The gene calls are TRBV7-9 and TRBJ1-1; D might be TRBD1 (5 bases). CDR3 size: 13 residues. V lost 11 bases to trimming and J lost 0 bases, with 13 bases between them. Germline-derived CDR1 and CDR2 are SEHNR and FQNEAQ (reference sequence). The CDR3 DNA reads TGTGCCGGAGAGACAGACATGAACACTGAAGCTTTCTTT. It encodes CAGETDMNTEAFF.

This clone was counted a single time. The chain joins TRBV9 to TRBJ1-3, with 12 bases identical to TRBD1. The CDR3 totals 18 residues. The J segment lost 3 bases and the V segment lost 0 bases, leaving 7 bases of the junction unmatched. In germline, CDR1 is SGDLS, CDR2 YYNGEE. In nucleotides, the CDR3 is TGTGCCAGCAGCGTAGCACCGGGACAGGGGGCGGGTGGAAACACCATATATTTT. Translation: CASSVAPGQGAGGNTIYF.